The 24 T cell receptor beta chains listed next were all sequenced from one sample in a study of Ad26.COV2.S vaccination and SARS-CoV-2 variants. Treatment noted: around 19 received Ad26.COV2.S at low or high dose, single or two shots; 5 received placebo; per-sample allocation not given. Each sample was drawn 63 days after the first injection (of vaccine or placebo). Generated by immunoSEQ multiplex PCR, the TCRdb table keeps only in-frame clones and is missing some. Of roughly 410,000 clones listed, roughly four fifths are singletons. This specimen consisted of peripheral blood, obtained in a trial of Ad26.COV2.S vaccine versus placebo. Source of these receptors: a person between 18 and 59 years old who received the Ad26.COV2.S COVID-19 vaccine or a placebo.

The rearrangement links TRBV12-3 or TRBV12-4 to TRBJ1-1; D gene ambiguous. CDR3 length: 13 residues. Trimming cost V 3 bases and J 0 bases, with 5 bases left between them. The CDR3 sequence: CASSLTVNTEAFF. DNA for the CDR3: TGTGCCAGCAGTTTGACGGTGAACACTGAAGCTTTCTTT.

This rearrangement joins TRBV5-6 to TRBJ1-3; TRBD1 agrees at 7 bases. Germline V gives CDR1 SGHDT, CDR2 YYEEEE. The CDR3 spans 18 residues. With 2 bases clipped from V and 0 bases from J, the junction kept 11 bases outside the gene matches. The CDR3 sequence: CASSLKGQAILSGNTIYF. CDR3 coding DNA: TGTGCCAGCAGCTTAAAAGGACAGGCCATACTCTCTGGAAACACCATATATTTT.

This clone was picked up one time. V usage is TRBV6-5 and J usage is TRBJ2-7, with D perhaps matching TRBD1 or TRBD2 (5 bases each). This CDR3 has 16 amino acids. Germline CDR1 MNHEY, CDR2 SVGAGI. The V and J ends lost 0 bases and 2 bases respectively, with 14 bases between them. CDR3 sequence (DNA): TGTGCCAGCAGTTACTCGGGACCCCAAGGTCCCTACGAGCAGTACTTC. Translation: CASSYSGPQGPYEQYF.

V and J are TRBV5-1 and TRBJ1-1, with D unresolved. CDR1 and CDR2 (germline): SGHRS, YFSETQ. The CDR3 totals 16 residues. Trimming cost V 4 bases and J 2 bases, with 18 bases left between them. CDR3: CASSKGSSILNTEAFF. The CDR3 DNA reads TGCGCCAGCAGCAAGGGCTCCTCGATCCTTAACACTGAAGCTTTCTTT.

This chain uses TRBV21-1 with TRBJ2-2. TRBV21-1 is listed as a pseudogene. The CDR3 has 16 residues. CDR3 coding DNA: TGTGCCAGCGAAGCAAAGGTCGGGGACGACACCGGGGAGCTGTTTTTT. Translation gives CASEAKVGDDTGELFF.

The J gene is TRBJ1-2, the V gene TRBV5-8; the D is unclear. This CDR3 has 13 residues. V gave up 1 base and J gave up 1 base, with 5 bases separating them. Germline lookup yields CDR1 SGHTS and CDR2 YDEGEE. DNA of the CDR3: TGTGCCAGCAGCTTGCAGCTTAACTATGGCTACACCTTC. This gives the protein CASSLQLNYGYTF. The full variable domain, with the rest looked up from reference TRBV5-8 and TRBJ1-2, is EAGVTQSPTHLIKTRGQQATLRCSPISGHTSVYWYQQALGLGLQFLLWYDEGEERNRGNFPPRFSGRQFPNYSSELNVNALELEDSALYLCASSLQLNYGYTFGSGTRLTVV.

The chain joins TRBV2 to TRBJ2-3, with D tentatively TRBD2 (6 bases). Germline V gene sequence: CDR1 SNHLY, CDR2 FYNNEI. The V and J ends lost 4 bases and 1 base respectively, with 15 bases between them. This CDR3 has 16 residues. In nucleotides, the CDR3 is TGTGCCAGCAGTGGATACGACGGCGGGGGCACAGATACGCAGTATTTT. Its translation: CASSGYDGGGTDTQYF.

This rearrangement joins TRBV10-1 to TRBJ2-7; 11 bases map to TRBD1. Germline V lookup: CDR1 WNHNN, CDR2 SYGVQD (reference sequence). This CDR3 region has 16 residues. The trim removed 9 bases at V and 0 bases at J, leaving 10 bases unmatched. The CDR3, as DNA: TGCGCCAGGGGGACAGGGGGTTGCTCCCGCTCCTACGAGCAGTACTTC. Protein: CARGTGGCSRSYEQYF.

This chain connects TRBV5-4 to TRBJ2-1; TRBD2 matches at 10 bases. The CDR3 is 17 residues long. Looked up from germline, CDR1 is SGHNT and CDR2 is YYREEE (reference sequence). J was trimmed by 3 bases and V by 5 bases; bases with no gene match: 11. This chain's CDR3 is CASRPGLAGDYYNEQFF. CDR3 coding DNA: TGTGCCAGCAGGCCCGGGCTAGCGGGAGACTACTACAATGAGCAGTTCTTC.

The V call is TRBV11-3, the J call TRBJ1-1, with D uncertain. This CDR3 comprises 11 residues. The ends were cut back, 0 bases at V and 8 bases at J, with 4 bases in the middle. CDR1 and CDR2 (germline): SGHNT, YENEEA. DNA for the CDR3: TGTGCCAGCAGCTTAGAAAGGGAAGCTTTCTTT. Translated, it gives CASSLEREAFF.

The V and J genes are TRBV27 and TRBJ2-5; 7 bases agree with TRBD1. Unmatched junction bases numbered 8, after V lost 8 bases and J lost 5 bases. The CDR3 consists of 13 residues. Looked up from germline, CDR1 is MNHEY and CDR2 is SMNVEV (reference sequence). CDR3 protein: CASSYRGEETQYF. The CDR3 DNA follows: TGTGCCAGCTCTTACAGGGGAGAGGAGACCCAGTACTTC.

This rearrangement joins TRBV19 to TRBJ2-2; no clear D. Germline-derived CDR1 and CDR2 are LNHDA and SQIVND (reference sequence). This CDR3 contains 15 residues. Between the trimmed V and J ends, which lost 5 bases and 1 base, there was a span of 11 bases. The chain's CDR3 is CASSRAPENTGELFF. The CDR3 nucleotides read TGTGCCAGTAGTCGGGCACCTGAGAACACCGGGGAGCTGTTTTTT. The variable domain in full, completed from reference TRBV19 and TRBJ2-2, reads DGGITQSPKYLFRKEGQNVTLSCEQNLNHDAMYWYRQDPGQGLRLIYYSQIVNDFQKGDIAEGYSVSREKKESFPLTVTSAQKNPTAFYLCASSRAPENTGELFFGEGSRLTVL.

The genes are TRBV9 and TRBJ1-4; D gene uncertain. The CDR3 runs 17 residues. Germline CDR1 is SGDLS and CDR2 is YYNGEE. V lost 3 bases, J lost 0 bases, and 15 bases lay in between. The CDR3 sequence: CASSGSQLSATNEKLFF. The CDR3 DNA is TGTGCCAGCAGCGGGTCACAGCTTTCCGCAACTAATGAAAAACTGTTTTTT.

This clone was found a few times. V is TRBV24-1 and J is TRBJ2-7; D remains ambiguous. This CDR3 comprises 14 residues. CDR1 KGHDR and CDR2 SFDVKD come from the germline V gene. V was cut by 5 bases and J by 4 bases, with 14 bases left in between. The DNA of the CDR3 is TGTGCCACCAGTGCCTTCCAGGCCCCTTACGAGCAGTACTTC. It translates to CATSAFQAPYEQYF.

In DNA, the CDR3 is TGTGCCAGCAGCTTCCTGACAAACCCCACAGATACGCAGTATTTT. Protein product: CASSFLTNPTDTQYF. The genes are TRBV5-4 and TRBJ2-3; no firm D call. The CDR3 consists of 15 residues. Deletions cut 2 bases from V and 2 bases from J, with 12 bases between. Germline V CDR1 and CDR2: SGHNT, YYREEE (reference sequence).

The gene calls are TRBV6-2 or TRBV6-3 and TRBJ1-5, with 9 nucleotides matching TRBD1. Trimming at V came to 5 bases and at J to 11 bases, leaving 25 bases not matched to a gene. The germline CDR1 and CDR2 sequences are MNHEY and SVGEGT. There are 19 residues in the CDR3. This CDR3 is CASSTPYPGTGSWVRAQHF. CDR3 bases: TGTGCCAGCAGTACACCATACCCCGGGACAGGGAGTTGGGTGAGGGCCCAGCATTTT.

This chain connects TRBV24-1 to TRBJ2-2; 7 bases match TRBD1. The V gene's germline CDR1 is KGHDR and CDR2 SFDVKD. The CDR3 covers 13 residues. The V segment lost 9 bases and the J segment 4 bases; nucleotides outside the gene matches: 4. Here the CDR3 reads CATYDRATGELFF. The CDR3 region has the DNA TGTGCCACCTATGACAGGGCCACCGGGGAGCTGTTTTTT.

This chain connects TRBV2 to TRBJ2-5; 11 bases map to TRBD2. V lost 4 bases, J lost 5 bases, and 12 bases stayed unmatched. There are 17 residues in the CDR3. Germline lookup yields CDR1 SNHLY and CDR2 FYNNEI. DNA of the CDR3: TGTGCCAGCAGTGGGGCTTCGACTAGCGGGATTCGGGAGACCCAGTACTTC. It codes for CASSGASTSGIRETQYF.

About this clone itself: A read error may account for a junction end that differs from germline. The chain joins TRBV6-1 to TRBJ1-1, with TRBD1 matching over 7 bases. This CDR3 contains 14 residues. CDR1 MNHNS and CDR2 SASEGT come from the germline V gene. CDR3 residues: CASREGGRNTEAFF. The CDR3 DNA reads TGTGCCAGCAGGGAAGGGGGCAGGAACACTGAAGCTTTCTTT.

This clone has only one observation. CDR3 protein: CASSMFAGQGVEAFF. DNA of the CDR3: TGTGCCAGTAGTATGTTTGCGGGACAGGGGGTTGAAGCTTTCTTT. The chain uses TRBV19 and TRBJ1-1; 11 bases agree with TRBD1. The V and J ends lost 3 bases and 7 bases, in that order; junction bases with no gene match: 7. Germline loops: CDR1 LNHDA, CDR2 SQIVND (reference sequence). The CDR3 spans 15 residues. Full variable domain (missing parts from reference TRBV19 and TRBJ1-1): DGGITQSPKYLFRKEGQNVTLSCEQNLNHDAMYWYRQDPGQGLRLIYYSQIVNDFQKGDIAEGYSVSREKKESFPLTVTSAQKNPTAFYLCASSMFAGQGVEAFFGQGTRLTVV.

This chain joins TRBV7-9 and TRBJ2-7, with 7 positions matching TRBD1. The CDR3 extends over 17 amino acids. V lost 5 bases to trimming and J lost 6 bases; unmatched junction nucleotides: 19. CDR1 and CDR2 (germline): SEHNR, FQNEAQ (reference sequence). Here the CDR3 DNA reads TGTGCCAGCAGCCTGGCGCCAGGGGGTGTGCTTCGGGCCGAGCAGTACTTC. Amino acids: CASSLAPGGVLRAEQYF.

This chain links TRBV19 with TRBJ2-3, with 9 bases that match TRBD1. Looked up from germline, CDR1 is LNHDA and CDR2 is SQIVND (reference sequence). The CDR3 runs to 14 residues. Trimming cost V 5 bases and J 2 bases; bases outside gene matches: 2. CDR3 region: CASSVQGATDTQYF. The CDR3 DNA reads TGTGCCAGTAGTGTACAGGGGGCCACAGATACGCAGTATTTT.

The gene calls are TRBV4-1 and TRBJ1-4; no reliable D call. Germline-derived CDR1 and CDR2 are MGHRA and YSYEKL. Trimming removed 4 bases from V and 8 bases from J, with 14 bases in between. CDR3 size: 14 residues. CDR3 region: CASSLLSGLEKLFF. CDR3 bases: TGCGCCAGCAGCCTTTTGTCCGGGTTGGAAAAACTGTTTTTT.

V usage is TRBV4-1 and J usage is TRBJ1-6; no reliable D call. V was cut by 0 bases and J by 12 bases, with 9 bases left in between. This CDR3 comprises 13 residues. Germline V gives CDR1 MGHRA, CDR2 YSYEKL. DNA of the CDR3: TGCGCCAGCAGCCAAGAGGGGTTTCGACCCCTCCACTTT. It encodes CASSQEGFRPLHF.